The rows below give T cell receptor beta chains drawn from one sample of a study of preoperative IRX-2 immunotherapy in early breast cancer. Assay: immunoSEQ multiplex PCR; the TCRdb copy retains only in-frame clones and omits some. Among 35,000 to 55,000 clones, roughly 95% were seen once, and the ten largest hold around 1.5%. The material sequenced was tumor tissue, taken after IRX-2 immunotherapy. Receptors originate from a human donor with breast cancer. CDR3s leave out the opening cysteine and the closing phenylalanine or tryptophan. The order of the fields is J gene, V gene, CDR3 protein.

TRBJ1-4	TRBV18	ASSPQHVLLSTNEKLF
TRBJ1-6	TRBV7-9	ASSPPGRNNSPLH
TRBJ1-2	TRBV28	ASSLNRYGYT
TRBJ2-5	TRBV7-7	ASSGDSQETQY
TRBJ2-7	TRBV6-5	ASSYSRGYEQY
TRBJ2-7	TRBV20-1	SASRKNEQY
TRBJ2-5	TRBV4-3	ASSLIHSGSYVETQY
TRBJ1-5	TRBV4-2	ASSQESGLSAPNQPQH
TRBJ1-1	TRBV30	AWSAHGTPTGAF
TRBJ2-1	TRBV7-2	ASSPSGTSGRASNEQF
TRBJ2-2	TRBV2	ASSGLLNTGELF
TRBJ1-1	TRBV11-2	ASSSVRGQGTEAF
TRBJ1-6	TRBV4-2	ASSQEGGRGLWTPLH
TRBJ2-3	TRBV28	ASSGVADTDTQY
TRBJ1-3	TRBV9	ASSENPRVGGSGNTIY
TRBJ2-7	TRBV4-3	ASSPSPAGHYEQY
TRBJ2-5	TRBV7-8	ASSFVETQY
TRBJ1-5	TRBV5-5	ASSLAFGGAGQPQH
TRBJ2-5	TRBV7-8	ASSLRLAGEETQY
TRBJ2-6	TRBV6-6	ASSYSTGAGANVLT
TRBJ2-2	TRBV7-3	ASSFTSGANTGELF
TRBJ2-7	TRBV7-8	ASSPGRGSGRTYEQY
TRBJ1-1	TRBV6-5	ASSLQGADTEAF
TRBJ1-2	TRBV7-2	ASSRNRVLGYGYT